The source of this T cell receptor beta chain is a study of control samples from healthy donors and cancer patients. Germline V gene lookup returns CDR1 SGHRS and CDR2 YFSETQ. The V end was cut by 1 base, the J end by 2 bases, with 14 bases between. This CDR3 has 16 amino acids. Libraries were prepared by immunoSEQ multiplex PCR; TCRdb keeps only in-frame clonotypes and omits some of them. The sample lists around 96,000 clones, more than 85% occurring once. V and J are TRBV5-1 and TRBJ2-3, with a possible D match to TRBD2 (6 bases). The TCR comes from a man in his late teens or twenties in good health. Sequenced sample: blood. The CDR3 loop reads CASSLYPGGITDTQYF. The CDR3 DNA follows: TGCGCCAGCAGCTTGTATCCCGGGGGAATCACAGATACGCAGTATTTT. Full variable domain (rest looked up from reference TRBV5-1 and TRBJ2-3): KAGVTQTPRYLIKTRGQQVTLSCSPISGHRSVSWYQQTPGQGLQFLFEYFSETQRNKGNFPGRFSGRQFSNSRSEMNVSTLELGDSALYLCASSLYPGGITDTQYFGPGTRLTVL.